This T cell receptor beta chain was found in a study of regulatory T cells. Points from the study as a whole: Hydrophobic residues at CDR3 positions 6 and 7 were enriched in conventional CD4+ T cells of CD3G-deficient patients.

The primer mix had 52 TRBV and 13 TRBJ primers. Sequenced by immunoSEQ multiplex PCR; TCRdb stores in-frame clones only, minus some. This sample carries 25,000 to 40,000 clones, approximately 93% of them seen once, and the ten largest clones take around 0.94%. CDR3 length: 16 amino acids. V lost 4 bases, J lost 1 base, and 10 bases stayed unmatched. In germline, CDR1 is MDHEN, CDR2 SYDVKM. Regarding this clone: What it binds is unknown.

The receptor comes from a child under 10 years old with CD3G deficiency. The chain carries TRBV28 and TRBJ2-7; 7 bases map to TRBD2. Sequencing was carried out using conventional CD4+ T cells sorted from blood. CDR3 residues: CASSSPVGGLSYEQYF. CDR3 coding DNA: TGTGCCAGCAGTTCCCCAGTCGGGGGGTTATCCTACGAGCAGTACTTC. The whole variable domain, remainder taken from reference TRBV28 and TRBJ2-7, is DVKVTQSSRYLVKRTGEKVFLECVQDMDHENMFWYRQDPGLGLRLIYFSYDVKMKEKGDIPEGYSVSREKKERFSLILESASTNQTSMYLCASSSPVGGLSYEQYFGPGTRLTVT.